This T cell receptor (beta chain) stems from a study of blood T cell repertoires in COVID-19. Study overall: Sites in the United States, Italy and Spain provided acute and convalescent COVID-19 samples. Sample material is recorded as cDNA or gDNA derived from T cells, B-cell-depleted T cells, or PBMCs.

From germline, CDR1 is SGHTA and CDR2 FQGNSA. The CDR3 length is 16 residues. Trimming pared 1 base from V and 2 bases from J, leaving 12 bases between. Original processing notes: Nucleated cell counts were estimated from reference gene primer amplification. The assay was immunoSEQ multiplex PCR, and TCRdb's table has in-frame clones only and misses some. V, J and clone size are taken as reported in that table, and D and trimming were inferred from the DNA itself. The sample has over 100,000 clones, approximately 80% seen once; the top ten hold about 5%. The specimen sequenced was peripheral blood. This chain links TRBV7-2 with TRBJ1-5; tentatively, D is TRBD1 (5 bases). The TCR originated in a man between 60 and 70 years old with acute or convalescent COVID-19. The CDR3 DNA reads as TGTGCCAGCAGCTTAGTGGGGGGAGCGGGCAATCAGCCCCAGCATTTT. Protein product: CASSLVGGAGNQPQHF. Supplemented by reference TRBV7-2 and TRBJ1-5, the full variable domain reads GAGVSQSPSNKVTEKGKDVELRCDPISGHTALYWYRQSLGQGLEFLIYFQGNSAPDKSGLPSDRFSAERTGGSVSTLTIQRTQQEDSAVYLCASSLVGGAGNQPQHFGDGTRLSIL.